The 22 T cell receptor beta chains presented below share a single source sample, sequenced in a study of CD8 T cells in ankylosing spondylitis. These TCRs are of unknown antigen specificity. TCRdb analysed the 5' RACE reads with MiXCR anew, one entry per CDR3 protein. The sample holds approximately 400,000 distinct CDR3 sequences, 20% to 30% seen once. Broader study findings: A TCR beta motif of eight highly homologous variants appeared characteristic of ankylosing spondylitis blood.

The sequenced material came from blood, either unsorted or a sorted T cell fraction (not recorded which). These receptors were taken from a male donor with ankylosing spondylitis.

The chain is built from TRBV5-1 and TRBJ2-1; 12 bases agree with TRBD2. V dropped 8 bases and J dropped 6; count of bases not matched to a gene: 9. CDR1 SGHRS and CDR2 YFSETQ come from the germline V gene. The CDR3 contains 15 residues. CDR3 nucleotides: TGCGCCAGTTCCACCCTAGCGGGAGGGGGCAATGAGCAGTTCTTC. Amino acids: CASSTLAGGGNEQFF. The full variable domain, rest sourced from reference TRBV5-1 and TRBJ2-1, is KAGVTQTPRYLIKTRGQQVTLSCSPISGHRSVSWYQQTPGQGLQFLFEYFSETQRNKGNFPGRFSGRQFSNSRSEMNVSTLELGDSALYLCASSTLAGGGNEQFFGPGTRLTVL.

This chain joins TRBV29-1 and TRBJ2-3; D remains unclear. The germline V gene encodes CDR1 SQVTM and CDR2 ANQGSEA. With 4 bases removed from V and 2 bases from J, the gap between germline ends came to 16 bases. The CDR3 covers 15 residues. The CDR3 here is CSVGVVAGVTDTQYF. The DNA for the CDR3 is TGCAGCGTTGGGGTAGTAGCTGGGGTCACAGATACGCAGTATTTT.

The V call is TRBV2, the J call TRBJ2-2, with a possible D match to TRBD2 (5 bases). Germline V gene sequence: CDR1 SNHLY, CDR2 FYNNEI. The V gene lost 8 bases and the J gene lost 6 bases, with 19 bases spanning the gap. The CDR3 has 15 amino acids. The chain's CDR3 is CASRREPETPGELFF. CDR3 in DNA: TGTGCCAGCCGAAGGGAGCCGGAGACCCCCGGGGAGCTGTTTTTT.

This chain uses TRBV5-1 with TRBJ1-5, with D perhaps matching TRBD1 (5 bases). Germline lookup yields CDR1 SGHRS and CDR2 YFSETQ. Trimming cost V 0 bases and J 7 bases, with 11 bases left between them. The CDR3 length is 14 residues. CDR3 region: CASSLEPGVQPQHF. The CDR3 region has the DNA TGCGCCAGCAGCTTGGAACCGGGGGTCCAGCCCCAGCATTTT. Looking up the rest from reference TRBV5-1 and TRBJ1-5 gives the full variable domain: KAGVTQTPRYLIKTRGQQVTLSCSPISGHRSVSWYQQTPGQGLQFLFEYFSETQRNKGNFPGRFSGRQFSNSRSEMNVSTLELGDSALYLCASSLEPGVQPQHFGDGTRLSIL.

This clonotype showed up just a few times. The chain recombines TRBV27 with TRBJ2-1, with D possibly matching TRBD1 (6 bases). CDR3 size: 16 residues. With 6 bases removed from V and 0 bases from J, the gap between germline ends came to 15 bases. CDR1 and CDR2 from the germline V gene are MNHEY and SMNVEV (reference sequence). The CDR3 DNA reads as TGTGCCAGCAGACAATCCAGGGGAATCTCCTACAATGAGCAGTTCTTC. Translation: CASRQSRGISYNEQFF.

This clonotype was seen a handful of times. The rearrangement joins TRBV29-1 to TRBJ1-4, with D unclear. In germline, CDR1 is SQVTM, CDR2 ANQGSEA. This CDR3 is built from 13 residues. The V end lost 4 bases, the J end lost 0 bases, and 6 bases lay between the germline ends. CDR3 nucleotides: TGCAGCGTTGTTACTTCAACTAATGAAAAACTGTTTTTT. It yields the protein CSVVTSTNEKLFF.

The gene calls are TRBV5-1 and TRBJ2-7; 9 bases line up with TRBD2. Germline lookup yields CDR1 SGHRS and CDR2 YFSETQ. This CDR3 contains 15 residues. Losses at the gene ends were 0 bases for V and 5 bases for J; bases not matched to a gene: 6. CDR3 coding DNA: TGCGCCAGCAGCTTGGTTAGCGGGAGCTTTAACGAGCAGTACTTC. This gives the protein CASSLVSGSFNEQYF.

The chain couples TRBV7-2 to TRBJ2-3, with 10 bases that match TRBD2. V shed 8 bases and J 4 bases; nucleotides not matched to a gene: 12. Germline V lookup: CDR1 SGHTA, CDR2 FQGNSA. This CDR3 is 16 amino acids long. The CDR3 DNA is TGTGCCAGCCAAAACTTTCGGACTAGCGGTGCAGATACGCAGTATTTT. Encoded protein: CASQNFRTSGADTQYF. The full variable domain, in which reference TRBV7-2 and TRBJ2-3 provide the parts outside the CDR3, is GAGVSQSPSNKVTEKGKDVELRCDPISGHTALYWYRQSLGQGLEFLIYFQGNSAPDKSGLPSDRFSAERTGGSVSTLTIQRTQQEDSAVYLCASQNFRTSGADTQYFGPGTRLTVL.

This clonotype was observed at least ten times. The chain combines TRBV3-1 with TRBJ2-3; D not resolved. Germline values: CDR1 LGHDT, CDR2 YNNKEL (reference sequence). Trimming removed 2 bases at V and 8 bases at J, with 8 bases between. The CDR3 contains 12 residues. CDR3 nucleotide sequence: TGTGCCAGCAGCCAACTCGGTGGTACGCAGTATTTT. Residues: CASSQLGGTQYF.

This clonotype appeared a few times. This chain connects TRBV20-1 to TRBJ1-2, with D possibly matching TRBD1 (5 bases). Germline CDR1 DFQATT, CDR2 SNEGSKA (reference sequence). The V and J ends lost 0 bases and 4 bases respectively, with 12 bases between them. The CDR3 runs to 14 residues. The CDR3 sequence: CSAREKGSRYGYTF. DNA for the CDR3: TGCAGTGCTAGAGAGAAGGGGTCACGCTATGGCTACACCTTC.

This chain links TRBV10-3 with TRBJ2-3, with 8 nucleotides matching TRBD2. Per the germline V gene, CDR1 is ENHRY and CDR2 is SYGVKD. With V trimmed by 3 bases and J by 2 bases, 7 bases remained unmatched. The CDR3 is 16 residues long. CDR3 sequence reads: CAISDPTSAPTDTQYF. The DNA of the CDR3 is TGTGCCATCAGTGATCCGACTAGCGCACCCACAGATACGCAGTATTTT.

This clonotype has a count of ten or more. The chain combines TRBV12-3 or TRBV12-4 with TRBJ2-2, with 11 nucleotides matching TRBD2. Trimming at V came to 5 bases and at J to 4 bases, leaving 3 bases not matched to a gene. The CDR3 is made up of 15 amino acids. The CDR3 reads CASSLTSGSTGELFF. The DNA of the CDR3 is TGTGCCAGCAGTCTTACTAGCGGGAGCACCGGGGAGCTGTTTTTT.

This clonotype was found a few times. This chain joins TRBV5-5 and TRBJ2-1; D uncertain. The CDR3 is 13 residues long. V was cut by 4 bases and J by 9 bases, with 14 bases left in between. The V gene's germline CDR1 is SGHKS and CDR2 YYEKEE (reference sequence). The CDR3 is CASSPTRWGEQFF. Here the CDR3 DNA reads TGTGCCAGCAGCCCAACGCGTTGGGGTGAGCAGTTCTTC.

The chain carries TRBV11-2 and TRBJ2-1; TRBD2 matches at 9 bases. J was trimmed by 10 bases and V by 3 bases; bases with no gene match: 16. The CDR3 is 17 amino acids. Germline-derived CDR1 and CDR2 are SGHAT and FQNNGV. The CDR3 region is CASSFSRGSGRRGEQFF. CDR3 DNA sequence: TGTGCCAGCAGCTTTTCACGGGGTAGCGGGAGACGCGGAGAGCAGTTCTTC.

The chain joins TRBV9 to TRBJ2-7; 8 bases are a match to TRBD1. From germline, CDR1 is SGDLS and CDR2 YYNGEE. CDR3 size: 15 residues. V was clipped by 2 bases and J by 2 bases; unmatched bases: 6. In DNA, the CDR3 is TGTGCCAGCAGCGTGCTTCCAGGGGGCACCTACGAGCAGTACTTC. Translating it yields CASSVLPGGTYEQYF.

The rearrangement uses TRBV2 and TRBJ1-3; D not resolved. CDR1 SNHLY and CDR2 FYNNEI come from the germline V gene. The CDR3 length is 15 residues. V lost 4 bases and J 0 bases, leaving 10 bases between the germline ends. The DNA for the CDR3 is TGTGCCAGCAGTGGACTGTTAAACTCTGGAAACACCATATATTTT. Its translation is CASSGLLNSGNTIYF.

The chain combines TRBV10-3 with TRBJ2-7, with TRBD1 matching over 9 bases. Losses at the gene ends were 6 bases for V and 6 bases for J; bases not matched to a gene: 6. The CDR3 is 13 residues long. Germline V gives CDR1 ENHRY, CDR2 SYGVKD. CDR3 in DNA: TGTGCCATCAGGGGGGACAGGGACGGCGAGCAGTACTTC. Amino acids: CAIRGDRDGEQYF.

J is TRBJ2-7 and V is TRBV4-2, with a possible D match to TRBD1 (6 bases). Germline V gene lookup returns CDR1 LGHNA and CDR2 YNFKEQ. CDR3 length equals 15 residues. The V gene lost 1 base and the J gene lost 1 base, with 11 bases spanning the gap. DNA of the CDR3: TGTGCCAGCAGCCAAGGGACAGCCGGATCCTACGAGCAGTACGTC. It encodes CASSQGTAGSYEQYV.

This clonotype was detected a few times. The CDR3 region has the DNA TGTGCCAGCAGCCCCCCTCAAACTAGTGCCGGGGAGCTGTTTTTT. Its protein product is CASSPPQTSAGELFF. The V gene is TRBV28, the J gene TRBJ2-2; D possibly corresponds to TRBD2 (5 bases). The CDR3 has 15 amino acids. Looked up from germline, CDR1 is MDHEN and CDR2 is SYDVKM. V was cut by 6 bases and J by 6 bases, with 17 bases left in between. Combining the CDR3 with reference TRBV28 and TRBJ2-2 gives the whole variable domain DVKVTQSSRYLVKRTGEKVFLECVQDMDHENMFWYRQDPGLGLRLIYFSYDVKMKEKGDIPEGYSVSREKKERFSLILESASTNQTSMYLCASSPPQTSAGELFFGEGSRLTVL.

This clonotype turned up a few times. This sequence joins TRBV29-1 and TRBJ2-3; D is ambiguous. The CDR3 has 14 amino acids. From germline, CDR1 is SQVTM and CDR2 ANQGSEA. V lost 0 bases, J lost 0 bases, and 7 bases lay in between. The CDR3 region is CSVEDSSSTDTQYF. Written as DNA, the CDR3 is TGCAGCGTTGAAGACTCGTCTAGCACAGATACGCAGTATTTT.

V usage is TRBV2 and J usage is TRBJ2-1; D is ambiguous. Germline V gives CDR1 SNHLY, CDR2 FYNNEI. The CDR3 has 12 amino acids. The V gene lost 7 bases and the J gene lost 9 bases, with 13 bases spanning the gap. CDR3 sequence (DNA): TGTGCCAGCAATCCGTCGATGGGTGAGCAGTTCTTC. Encoded protein: CASNPSMGEQFF.

V usage is TRBV20-1 and J usage is TRBJ2-1, with D perhaps matching TRBD1 or TRBD2 (5 bases each). The CDR3 contains 15 residues. Deletions cut 6 bases from V and 0 bases from J, with 15 bases between. The germline CDR1 and CDR2 sequences are DFQATT and SNEGSKA (reference sequence). This CDR3 is CSATAPGASYNEQFF. As DNA, the CDR3 is TGCAGTGCGACCGCCCCCGGGGCCTCCTACAATGAGCAGTTCTTC.